These T cell receptor beta chains were read from a single sample in a study of blood T cell repertoires in COVID-19. Sequencing was performed with immunoSEQ multiplex PCR; in TCRdb, only in-frame clones are kept and a portion is missing. The sample has some 80,000 clones, under 80% seen once; the top ten hold approximately 40%. The sequencing input was peripheral blood. These receptors originate from a man in his 60s with COVID-19, enrolled during active disease. Each CDR3 is given with its conserved first and last residue. The D gene is left open where the match is weak. Only some rows state a clone size, as once, few, many or a class for expanded clones.

cdr3_aa cdr3_nt v_call clone_size d_call j_call
CASSEAGQGVSPLHF TGTGCCAGCAGTGAAGCCGGGCAGGGGGTTTCACCCCTCCACTTT TRBV6-1 few TRBD1 TRBJ1-6
CASSLDRVADTQYF TGTGCCAGCAGCTTAGACAGGGTCGCAGATACGCAGTATTTT TRBV7-8 NA NA TRBJ2-3
CASSQGVLSSYEQYF TGTGCCAGCTCCCAGGGGGTCCTGAGCTCCTACGAGCAGTACTTC TRBV5-5 NA TRBD1 TRBJ2-7
CASSRRPTSGGMYEQYF TGTGCCAGCAGCCGCCGCCCGACTAGCGGGGGGATGTACGAGCAGTACTTC TRBV7-6 NA TRBD2 TRBJ2-7
CASSLRTSGRAYQETQYF TGTGCCAGCAGCTTAAGGACTAGCGGGAGGGCCTACCAAGAGACCCAGTACTTC TRBV7-2 once TRBD2 TRBJ2-5
CASSQGGGASYEQYF TGTGCCAGCAGCCAAGGAGGGGGGGCCTCCTACGAGCAGTACTTC TRBV3-1/TRBV3-2 NA NA TRBJ2-7
CASSAFGTAIRTGELFF TGTGCCAGCAGTGCGTTCGGAACAGCTATTAGAACCGGGGAGCTGTTTTTT TRBV25-1 NA NA TRBJ2-2
CASSRPADRDTQYF TGTGCCAGCTCGCGGCCCGCGGACAGAGATACGCAGTATTTT TRBV11-2 NA NA TRBJ2-3
CAIRETAGGLPNEQFF TGTGCCATCAGGGAGACAGCGGGGGGGCTTCCCAATGAGCAGTTCTTC TRBV10-3 once TRBD2 TRBJ2-1
CASSPSGGGETQYF TGTGCCAGCTCACCGTCCGGGGGAGGGGAGACCCAGTACTTC TRBV18 NA TRBD2 TRBJ2-5
CASSLGSGAGLFF TGTGCCAGCAGTTTAGGCTCTGGGGCTGGACTGTTTTTT TRBV12-3/TRBV12-4 NA NA TRBJ1-4
CASSVSGYSNQPQHF TGTGCCAGCAGTGTAAGCGGATATAGCAATCAGCCCCAGCATTTT TRBV2 NA NA TRBJ1-5
CASSVGAGVTEAFF TGTGCCAGCAGCGTAGGCGCAGGGGTTACTGAAGCTTTCTTT TRBV9 NA NA TRBJ1-1
CATSVLTGEDGYTF TGTGCCACCAGCGTACTAACAGGGGAGGATGGCTACACCTTC TRBV15 NA TRBD1 TRBJ1-2